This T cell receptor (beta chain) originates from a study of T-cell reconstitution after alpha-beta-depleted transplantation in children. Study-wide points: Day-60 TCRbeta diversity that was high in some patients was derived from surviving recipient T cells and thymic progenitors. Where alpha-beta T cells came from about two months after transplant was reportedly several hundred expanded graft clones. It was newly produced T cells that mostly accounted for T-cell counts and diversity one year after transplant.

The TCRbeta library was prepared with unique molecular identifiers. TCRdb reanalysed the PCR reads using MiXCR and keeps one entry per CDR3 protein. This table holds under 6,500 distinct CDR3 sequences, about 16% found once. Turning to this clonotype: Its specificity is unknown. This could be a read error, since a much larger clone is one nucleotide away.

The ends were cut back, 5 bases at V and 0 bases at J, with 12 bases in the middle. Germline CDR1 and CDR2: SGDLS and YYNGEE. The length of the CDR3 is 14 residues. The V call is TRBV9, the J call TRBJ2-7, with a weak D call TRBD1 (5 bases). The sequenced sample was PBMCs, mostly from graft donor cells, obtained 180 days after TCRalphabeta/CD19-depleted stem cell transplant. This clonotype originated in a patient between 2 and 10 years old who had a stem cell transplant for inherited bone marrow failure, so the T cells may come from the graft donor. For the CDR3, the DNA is TGTGCCAGCAGAGTCAGGGCAGTCTCCTACGAGCAGTACTTC. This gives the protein CASRVRAVSYEQYF.